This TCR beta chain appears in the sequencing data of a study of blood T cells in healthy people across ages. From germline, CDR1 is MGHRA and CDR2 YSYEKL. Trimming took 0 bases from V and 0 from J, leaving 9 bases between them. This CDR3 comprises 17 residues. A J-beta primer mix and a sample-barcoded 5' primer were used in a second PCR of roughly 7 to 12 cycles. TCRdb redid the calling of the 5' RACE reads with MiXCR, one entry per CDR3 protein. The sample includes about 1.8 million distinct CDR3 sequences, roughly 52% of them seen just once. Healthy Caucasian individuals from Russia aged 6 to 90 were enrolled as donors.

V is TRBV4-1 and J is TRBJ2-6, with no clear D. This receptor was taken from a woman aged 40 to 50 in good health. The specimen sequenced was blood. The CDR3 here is CASSQDLRSSGANVLTF. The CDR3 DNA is TGCGCCAGCAGCCAAGACCTGAGGAGCTCTGGGGCCAACGTCCTGACTTTC.